The next 19 T cell receptor beta chains were all read from a single sample in a study of regulatory T cells. Study results and limitations: Hydrophobic residues at CDR3 positions 6 and 7 were enriched in conventional CD4+ T cells of CD3G-deficient patients.

These receptors have no identified antigens. The primer mix had 52 TRBV and 13 TRBJ primers. Data came from immunoSEQ multiplex PCR; TCRdb stores just in-frame clones and leaves some out. The sample holds almost 30,000 clones, about 90% seen once. The sample comprised conventional CD4+ T cells sorted from blood. Source of these receptors: a person under 35 with CD3G deficiency.

The chain is built from TRBV11-3 and TRBJ2-7, with 9 bases identical to TRBD2. Per germline, CDR1 SGHNT and CDR2 YENEEA. The CDR3 runs 14 residues. V was pared by 5 bases and J by 3 bases, with 5 bases of the junction left unmatched. The CDR3, as DNA: TGTGCCAGCAGCCGTGCGGGGGGGCACTACGAGCAGTACTTC. Translated: CASSRAGGHYEQYF.

The genes are TRBV19 and TRBJ1-1, with 8 bases lining up with TRBD1. The CDR3 runs 15 residues. The germline CDR1 and CDR2 sequences are LNHDA and SQIVND (reference sequence). Trimming cost V 5 bases and J 3 bases; bases outside gene matches: 8. The CDR3 loop is CASSGRQGLDTEAFF. The CDR3 nucleotides read TGTGCCAGTAGTGGTCGACAGGGGCTAGACACTGAAGCTTTCTTT.

The chain uses TRBV7-2 and TRBJ2-7; tentative D call: TRBD2 (6 bases). Germline lookup yields CDR1 SGHTA and CDR2 FQGNSA. The CDR3 sequence is 15 residues long. Trimming shortened V by 4 bases and J by 7 bases, and 20 bases separated the two germline ends. The CDR3 region is CASSSGGTRGREQYF. CDR3 DNA sequence: TGTGCCAGCAGCTCCGGCGGGACCAGAGGGCGGGAGCAGTACTTC.

The genes are TRBV5-1 and TRBJ2-6; the D is unclear. The CDR3 loop spans 14 amino acids. Trimming stripped 2 bases from V and 0 bases from J, with 3 bases between. Germline V CDR1 and CDR2: SGHRS, YFSETQ. The CDR3 loop is CASSLDSGANVLTF. Written as DNA, the CDR3 is TGCGCCAGCAGCTTAGACTCTGGGGCCAACGTCCTGACTTTC.

The V call is TRBV7-9, the J call TRBJ2-3; 12 nucleotides line up with TRBD2. Germline V gene lookup returns CDR1 SEHNR and CDR2 FQNEAQ (reference sequence). This CDR3 has 16 amino acids. The V segment lost 5 bases and the J segment 0 bases; nucleotides outside the gene matches: 3. The CDR3 spells CASSKGTSGSTDTQYF. CDR3 nucleotides: TGTGCCAGCAGCAAAGGGACTAGCGGGAGCACAGATACGCAGTATTTT.

The rearrangement joins TRBV27 to TRBJ1-1, with TRBD1 matching over 7 bases. The ends lost 8 bases at V and 5 bases at J; junction bases unmatched: 17. CDR3 length: 16 amino acids. CDR1 is MNHEY and CDR2 is SMNVEV in the germline V gene (reference sequence). Written as DNA, the CDR3 is TGTGCCAGCTATCCCGACAGGGCCCCCTCGGGGACTGAAGCTTTCTTT. It codes for CASYPDRAPSGTEAFF.

This sequence joins TRBV19 and TRBJ2-2; TRBD2 matches 15 bases. CDR3 length equals 17 residues. Germline V gene sequence: CDR1 LNHDA, CDR2 SQIVND (reference sequence). V dropped 4 bases and J dropped 5; count of bases not matched to a gene: 5. Here the CDR3 DNA reads TGTGCCAGTAGTACAGGACTAGCGGGAGGGCCAACCGGGGAGCTGTTTTTT. This gives the protein CASSTGLAGGPTGELFF. The variable domain in full, with the rest retrieved from reference TRBV19 and TRBJ2-2, is DGGITQSPKYLFRKEGQNVTLSCEQNLNHDAMYWYRQDPGQGLRLIYYSQIVNDFQKGDIAEGYSVSREKKESFPLTVTSAQKNPTAFYLCASSTGLAGGPTGELFFGEGSRLTVL.

This chain joins TRBV30 and TRBJ2-7; either TRBD1 or TRBD2 may fit D (6 bases each). V gave up 0 bases and J gave up 3 bases, with 15 bases separating them. Looked up from germline, CDR1 is GTSNPN and CDR2 is SVGIG (reference sequence). This CDR3 has 15 residues. The CDR3 DNA reads TGTGCCTGGAGTGTATCATCGGGGGCGGGCTACGAGCAGTACTTC. Amino acid sequence: CAWSVSSGAGYEQYF.

The V and J genes are TRBV28 and TRBJ2-7; no reliable D call. Trimming pared 4 bases from V and 4 bases from J, leaving 17 bases between. CDR1 is MDHEN, CDR2 SYDVKM, per germline. The CDR3 covers 15 residues. The CDR3 sequence is CASSSAGQAAYEQYF. The CDR3 DNA is TGTGCCAGCAGTTCCGCCGGGCAGGCGGCGTACGAGCAGTACTTC.

The J gene is TRBJ2-7, the V gene TRBV27; TRBD2 aligns across 10 bases. J gave up 5 bases and V 6 bases, and 4 bases lay outside the gene matches. The germline V gene has CDR1 MNHEY and CDR2 SMNVEV (reference sequence). The CDR3 has 13 amino acids. The CDR3 DNA reads TGTGCCAGCAGGGCTAGCGGGAGCCACGAGCAGTACTTC. It codes for CASRASGSHEQYF.

The chain links TRBV6-1 to TRBJ1-2, with D possibly being TRBD1 (6 bases). V lost 8 bases to trimming and J lost 7 bases, with 17 bases between them. CDR3 length: 13 amino acids. The germline V gene encodes CDR1 MNHNS and CDR2 SASEGT. CDR3: CASGPTGATGYTF. The CDR3 bases are TGTGCCAGCGGACCAACGGGGGCCACTGGCTACACCTTC.

The chain has TRBV28 and TRBJ1-1; D is possibly TRBD1 (6 bases). The CDR3 covers 12 residues. Germline assignment: CDR1 MDHEN and CDR2 SYDVKM. Trimming cost V 8 bases and J 1 base, with 8 bases left between them. The CDR3 DNA sequence: TGTGCCAGCCAACAGGGGAACACTGAAGCTTTCTTT. This encodes CASQQGNTEAFF.

Only one count was recorded for this clone. This chain links TRBV14 with TRBJ2-1; TRBD2 matches 11 bases. The CDR3 sequence is 14 residues long. The germline gives CDR1 SGHDN, CDR2 FVKESK. The V segment lost 4 bases and the J segment 10 bases; nucleotides outside the gene matches: 6. The CDR3 reads CASSRLTSGAEQFF. In DNA, the CDR3 is TGTGCCAGCAGCCGCCTGACTAGCGGGGCGGAGCAGTTCTTC.

The CDR3 region is CASSFDMNTEAFF. The CDR3 nucleotides are TGTGCCAGCAGCTTCGATATGAACACTGAAGCTTTCTTT. The J gene is TRBJ1-1, the V gene TRBV7-9; D gene unclear. The CDR3 is 13 amino acids. V was trimmed by 3 bases and J by 0 bases, leaving 5 bases between them. Germline loops: CDR1 SEHNR, CDR2 FQNEAQ (reference sequence).

This chain joins TRBV27 and TRBJ2-3; 7 positions match TRBD1. This CDR3 has 15 residues. With 2 bases clipped from V and 3 bases from J, the junction kept 5 bases outside the gene matches. Germline CDR1 and CDR2: MNHEY and SMNVEV (reference sequence). The CDR3 reads CASSLRGQSTDTQYF. CDR3 in DNA: TGTGCCAGCAGTTTACGGGGACAGTCAACAGATACGCAGTATTTT.

The chain joins TRBV7-8 to TRBJ2-1; D is unresolved. The CDR3 covers 16 residues. With 1 base removed from V and 4 bases from J, the gap between germline ends came to 14 bases. Germline loops: CDR1 SGHVS, CDR2 FQNEAQ. In DNA form, the CDR3 reads TGTGCCAGCAGCTTAGAGCAGGCCGCAGGATACAATGAGCAGTTCTTC. It yields the protein CASSLEQAAGYNEQFF.

The chain links TRBV6-1 to TRBJ2-1, with D unclear. CDR3 size: 12 residues. Germline-derived CDR1 and CDR2 are MNHNS and SASEGT. Trimming left V 3 bases short and J 9 bases short, with 9 bases between. CDR3 in amino acids: CASSEWASEQFF. Here the CDR3 DNA reads TGTGCCAGCAGTGAGTGGGCTAGTGAGCAGTTCTTC.

CDR3: CASSSRQTTGELFF. CDR3 DNA: TGTGCCAGCAGCTCGAGACAGACCACCGGGGAGCTGTTTTTT. The chain carries TRBV7-9 and TRBJ2-2; tentative D call: TRBD1 (5 bases). This CDR3 has 14 residues. Looked up from germline, CDR1 is SEHNR and CDR2 is FQNEAQ (reference sequence). Between the trimmed V and J ends, which lost 4 bases and 4 bases, there was a span of 10 bases. The full variable domain, completed using reference TRBV7-9 and TRBJ2-2, is DTGVSQNPRHKITKRGQNVTFRCDPISEHNRLYWYRQTLGQGPEFLTYFQNEAQLEKSRLLSDRFSAERPKGSFSTLEIQRTEQGDSAMYLCASSSRQTTGELFFGEGSRLTVL.

This chain links TRBV11-3 with TRBJ2-5; D call uncertain. V gave up 5 bases and J gave up 1 base, with 20 bases separating them. CDR3 length: 17 amino acids. CDR1 is SGHNT, CDR2 YENEEA, per germline. CDR3 coding DNA: TGTGCCAGCAGCCAAAGAGACCGGGTAAAAGGCCAAGAGACCCAGTACTTC. It yields the protein CASSQRDRVKGQETQYF.